This TCR beta chain was recorded in a study of PD-1 blockade in classical Hodgkin lymphoma. With no exception, relapse followed autologous stem cell transplantation in all patients, and brentuximab vedotin exposure varied. This CDR3 region has 16 residues. The junction had 6 bases not matched to a gene; V was cut back by 0 bases and J by 4 bases. CDR1 is SGHRS and CDR2 is YFSETQ in the germline V gene. Sequencing used immunoSEQ multiplex PCR; TCRdb keeps in-frame clones, though not all of them. The data show 25,000 to 30,000 clones, 86% seen once. The material was peripheral blood mononuclear cells (PBMCs), obtained at baseline. J is TRBJ2-3 and V is TRBV5-1; TRBD1 agrees at 9 bases. The clonotype originates from a human donor with classical Hodgkin lymphoma. In DNA form, the CDR3 reads TGCGCCAGCAGCTTGGGGGGCGGGACAGGGCCAGATACGCAGTATTTT. Translating it yields CASSLGGGTGPDTQYF.